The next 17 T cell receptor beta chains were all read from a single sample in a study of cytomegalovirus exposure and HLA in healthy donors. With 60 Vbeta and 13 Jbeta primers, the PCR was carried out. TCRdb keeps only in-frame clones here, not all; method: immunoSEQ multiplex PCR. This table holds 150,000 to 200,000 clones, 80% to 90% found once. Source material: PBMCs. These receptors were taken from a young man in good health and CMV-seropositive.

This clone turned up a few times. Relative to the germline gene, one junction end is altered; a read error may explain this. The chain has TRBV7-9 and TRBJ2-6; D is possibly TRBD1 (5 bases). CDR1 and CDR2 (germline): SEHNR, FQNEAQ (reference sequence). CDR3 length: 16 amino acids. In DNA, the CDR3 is TGTGCCAGCAGCTTAGACAGTACCTCTGGGGCCAACGGCCTGACTTTC. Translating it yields CASSLDSTSGANGLTF.

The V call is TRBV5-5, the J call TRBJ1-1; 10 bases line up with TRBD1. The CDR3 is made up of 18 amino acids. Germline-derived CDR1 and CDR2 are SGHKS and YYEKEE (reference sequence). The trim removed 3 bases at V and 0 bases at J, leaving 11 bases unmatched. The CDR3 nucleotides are TGTGCCAGCAGCTGGGACGACAGGGGGCGTTTTATGAACACTGAAGCTTTCTTT. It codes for CASSWDDRGRFMNTEAFF.

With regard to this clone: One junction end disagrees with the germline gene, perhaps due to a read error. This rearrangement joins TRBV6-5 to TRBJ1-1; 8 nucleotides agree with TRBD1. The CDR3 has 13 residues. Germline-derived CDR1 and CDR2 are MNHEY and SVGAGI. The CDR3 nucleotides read TGTGCCAGCAGGACAGGGGAGGTCACTGAAGTTTTCTTT. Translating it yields CASRTGEVTEVFF.

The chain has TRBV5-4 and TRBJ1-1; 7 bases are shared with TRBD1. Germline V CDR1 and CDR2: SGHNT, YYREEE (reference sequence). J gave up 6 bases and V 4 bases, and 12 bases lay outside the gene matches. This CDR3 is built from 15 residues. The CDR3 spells CASSHEGAVRAEAFF. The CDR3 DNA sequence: TGTGCCAGCAGCCACGAGGGGGCGGTGCGGGCTGAAGCTTTCTTT.

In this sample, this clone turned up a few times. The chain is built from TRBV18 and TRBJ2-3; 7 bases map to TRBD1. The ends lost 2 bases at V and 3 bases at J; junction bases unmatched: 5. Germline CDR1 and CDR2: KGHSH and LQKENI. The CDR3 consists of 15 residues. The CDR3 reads CASSPSTGFTDTQYF. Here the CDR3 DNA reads TGTGCCAGCTCACCATCGACAGGGTTTACAGATACGCAGTATTTT. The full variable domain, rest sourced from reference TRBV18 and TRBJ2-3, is NAGVMQNPRHLVRRRGQEARLRCSPMKGHSHVYWYRQLPEEGLKFMVYLQKENIIDESGMPKERFSAEFPKEGPSILRIQQVVRGDSAAYFCASSPSTGFTDTQYFGPGTRLTVL.

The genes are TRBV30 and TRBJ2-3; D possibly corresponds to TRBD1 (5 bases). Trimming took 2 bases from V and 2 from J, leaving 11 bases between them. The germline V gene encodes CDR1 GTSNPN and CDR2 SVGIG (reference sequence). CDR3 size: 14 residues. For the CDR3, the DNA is TGTGCCTGGAGTCCAGGGCGTAACACAGATACGCAGTATTTT. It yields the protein CAWSPGRNTDTQYF. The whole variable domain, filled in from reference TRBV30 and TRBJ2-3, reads SQTIHQWPATLVQPVGSPLSLECTVEGTSNPNLYWYRQAAGRGLQLLFYSVGIGQISSEVPQNLSASRPQDRQFILSSKKLLLSDSGFYLCAWSPGRNTDTQYFGPGTRLTVL.

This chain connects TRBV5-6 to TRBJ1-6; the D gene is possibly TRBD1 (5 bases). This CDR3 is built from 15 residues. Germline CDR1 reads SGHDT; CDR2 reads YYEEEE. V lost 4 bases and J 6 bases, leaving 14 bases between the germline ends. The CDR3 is CASSGWGVGNSPLHF. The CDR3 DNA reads TGTGCCAGCAGCGGGTGGGGGGTCGGTAATTCACCCCTCCACTTT.

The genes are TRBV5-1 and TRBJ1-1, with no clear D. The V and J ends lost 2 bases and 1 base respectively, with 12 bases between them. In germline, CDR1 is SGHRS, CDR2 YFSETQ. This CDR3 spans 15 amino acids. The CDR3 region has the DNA TGCGCCAGCAGCTTTAGTGCCACTTCGAACACTGAAGCTTTCTTT. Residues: CASSFSATSNTEAFF.

The CDR3, as DNA: TGTGCCAGCAGTTTCTCTGGACAGGGGAGAAACACCATATATTTT. Translation: CASSFSGQGRNTIYF. The chain carries TRBV6-5 and TRBJ1-3, with 9 bases identical to TRBD1. The CDR3 loop spans 15 amino acids. Trimming cost V 4 bases and J 5 bases; bases outside gene matches: 6. CDR1 is MNHEY and CDR2 is SVGAGI in the germline V gene.

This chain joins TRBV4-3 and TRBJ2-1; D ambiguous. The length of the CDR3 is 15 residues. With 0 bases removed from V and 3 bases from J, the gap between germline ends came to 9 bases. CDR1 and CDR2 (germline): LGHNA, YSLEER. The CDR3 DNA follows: TGCGCCAGCAGCCAAGATCCCACGAGCTACAATGAGCAGTTCTTC. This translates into CASSQDPTSYNEQFF.

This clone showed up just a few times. The chain's CDR3 is CASSGGKGYTF. The DNA of the CDR3 is TGTGCCAGCAGTGGAGGGAAGGGCTACACCTTC. The rearrangement links TRBV6-6 to TRBJ1-2; no definite D call. V dropped 5 bases and J dropped 8 bases, with 9 bases sitting between them. This CDR3 spans 11 amino acids. Germline assignment: CDR1 MNHNY and CDR2 SVGAGI (reference sequence).

The CDR3 reads CASSQPGNTEAFF. CDR3 nucleotide sequence: TGTGCCAGCAGCCAACCGGGAAACACTGAAGCTTTCTTT. This chain connects TRBV11-3 to TRBJ1-1; D remains unclear. Germline CDR1 is SGHNT and CDR2 is YENEEA. The V end lost 5 bases, the J end lost 2 bases, and 9 bases lay between the germline ends. The CDR3 extends over 13 amino acids.

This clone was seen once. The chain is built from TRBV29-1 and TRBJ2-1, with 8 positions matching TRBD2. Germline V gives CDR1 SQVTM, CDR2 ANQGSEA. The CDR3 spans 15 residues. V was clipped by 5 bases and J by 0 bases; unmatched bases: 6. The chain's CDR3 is CSVRGGDSSYNEQFF. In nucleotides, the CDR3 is TGCAGCGTTCGGGGGGGGGATAGCTCCTACAATGAGCAGTTCTTC.

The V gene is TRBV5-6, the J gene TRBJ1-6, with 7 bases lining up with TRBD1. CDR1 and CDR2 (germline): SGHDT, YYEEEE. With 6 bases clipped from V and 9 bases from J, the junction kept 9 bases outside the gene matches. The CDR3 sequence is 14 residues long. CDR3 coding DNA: TGTGCCAGCACCCTGGACAGGATCGGTTCACCCCTCCACTTT. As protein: CASTLDRIGSPLHF.

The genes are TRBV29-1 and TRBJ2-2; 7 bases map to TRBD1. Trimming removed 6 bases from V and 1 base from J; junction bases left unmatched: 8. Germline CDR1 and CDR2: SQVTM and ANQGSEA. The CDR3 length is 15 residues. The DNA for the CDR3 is TGCAGCGTACCCACCCGGACAGGGAACACCGGGGAGCTGTTTTTT. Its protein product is CSVPTRTGNTGELFF.

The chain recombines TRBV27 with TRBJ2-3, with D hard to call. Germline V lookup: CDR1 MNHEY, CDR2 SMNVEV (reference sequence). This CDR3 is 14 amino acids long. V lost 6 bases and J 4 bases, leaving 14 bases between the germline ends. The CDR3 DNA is TGTGCCAGCAGCCAACGCGGAAGGCCAGATACGCAGTATTTT. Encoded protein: CASSQRGRPDTQYF.

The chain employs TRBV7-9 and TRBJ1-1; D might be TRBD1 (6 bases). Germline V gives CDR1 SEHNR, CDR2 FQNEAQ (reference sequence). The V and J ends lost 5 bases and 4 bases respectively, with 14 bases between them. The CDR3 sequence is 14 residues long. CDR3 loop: CASSSGQRSTEAFF. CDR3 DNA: TGTGCCAGCAGCAGCGGACAGCGGTCCACTGAAGCTTTCTTT.